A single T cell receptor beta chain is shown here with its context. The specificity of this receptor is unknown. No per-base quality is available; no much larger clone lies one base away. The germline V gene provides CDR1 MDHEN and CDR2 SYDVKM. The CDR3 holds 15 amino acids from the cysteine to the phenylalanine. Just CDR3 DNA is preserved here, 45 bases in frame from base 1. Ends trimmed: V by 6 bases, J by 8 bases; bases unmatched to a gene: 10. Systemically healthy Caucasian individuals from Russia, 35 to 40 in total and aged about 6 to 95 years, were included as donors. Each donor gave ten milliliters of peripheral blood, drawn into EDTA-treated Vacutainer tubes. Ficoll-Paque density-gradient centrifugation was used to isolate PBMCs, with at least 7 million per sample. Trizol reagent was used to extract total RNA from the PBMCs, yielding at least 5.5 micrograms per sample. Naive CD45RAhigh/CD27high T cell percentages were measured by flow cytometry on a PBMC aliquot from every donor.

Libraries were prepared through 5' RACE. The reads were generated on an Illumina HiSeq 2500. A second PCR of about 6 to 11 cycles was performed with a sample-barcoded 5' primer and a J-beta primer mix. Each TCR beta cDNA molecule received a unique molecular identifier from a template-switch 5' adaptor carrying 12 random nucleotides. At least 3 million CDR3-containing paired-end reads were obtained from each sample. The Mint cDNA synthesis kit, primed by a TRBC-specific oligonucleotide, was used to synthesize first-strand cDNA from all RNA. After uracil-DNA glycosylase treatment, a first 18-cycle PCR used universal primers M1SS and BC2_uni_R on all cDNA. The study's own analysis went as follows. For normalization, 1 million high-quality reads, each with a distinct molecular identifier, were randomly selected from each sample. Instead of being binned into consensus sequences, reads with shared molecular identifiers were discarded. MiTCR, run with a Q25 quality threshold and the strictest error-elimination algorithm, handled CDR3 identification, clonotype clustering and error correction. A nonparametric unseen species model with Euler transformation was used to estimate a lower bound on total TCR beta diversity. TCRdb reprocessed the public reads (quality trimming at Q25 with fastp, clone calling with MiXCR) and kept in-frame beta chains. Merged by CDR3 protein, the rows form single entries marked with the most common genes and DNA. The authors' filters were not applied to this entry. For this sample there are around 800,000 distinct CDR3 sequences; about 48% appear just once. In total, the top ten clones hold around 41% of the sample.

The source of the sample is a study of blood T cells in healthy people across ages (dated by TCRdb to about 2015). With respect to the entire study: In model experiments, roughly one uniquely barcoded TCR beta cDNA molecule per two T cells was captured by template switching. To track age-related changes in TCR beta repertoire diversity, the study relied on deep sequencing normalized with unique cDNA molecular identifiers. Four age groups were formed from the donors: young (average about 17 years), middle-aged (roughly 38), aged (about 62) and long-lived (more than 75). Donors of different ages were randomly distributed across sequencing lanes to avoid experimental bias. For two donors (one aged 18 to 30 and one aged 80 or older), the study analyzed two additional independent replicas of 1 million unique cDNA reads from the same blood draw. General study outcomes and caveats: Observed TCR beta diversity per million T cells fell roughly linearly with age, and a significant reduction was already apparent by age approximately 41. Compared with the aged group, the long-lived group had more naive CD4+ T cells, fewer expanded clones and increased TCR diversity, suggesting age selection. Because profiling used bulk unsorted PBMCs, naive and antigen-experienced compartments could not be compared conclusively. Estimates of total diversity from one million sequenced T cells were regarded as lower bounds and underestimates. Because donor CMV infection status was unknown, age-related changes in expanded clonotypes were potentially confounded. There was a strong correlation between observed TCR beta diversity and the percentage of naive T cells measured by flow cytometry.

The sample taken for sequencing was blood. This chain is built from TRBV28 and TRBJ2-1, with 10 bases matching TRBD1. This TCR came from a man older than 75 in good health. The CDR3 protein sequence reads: CASSRPGTGAYEQFF. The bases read TGTGCCAGCAGCCGACCCGGGACAGGGGCTTATGAGCAGTTCTTC.